This T cell receptor beta chain was sequenced in a study of monozygotic twins with inflammatory bowel disease. TCRdb reanalyzed the 5' RACE reads, giving one entry per CDR3 protein sequence and no DNA. Found here are about 440,000 distinct CDR3 sequences; the top ten clones hold around 2.4%. The clonotype comes from a human donor with ulcerative colitis or Crohn's disease, or a healthy co-twin of an affected twin (not recorded which). Sequenced material: blood.

CDR3: CASSSLARNEQFF. V and J are TRBV7-2 and TRBJ2-1; the D gene TCRdb calls, TRBD2, cannot be checked with no DNA. Germline V gives CDR1 SGHTA, CDR2 FQGNSA. This CDR3 contains 13 residues.